This TCR beta chain was recovered during a study of T cells after yellow fever vaccination. Study-wide background: Fractions containing few cells were prepared with SMART-Seq v4 Ultra Low Input.

Study results and limitations: The secondary response was weaker, and its peak arrived faster, on day 5 versus 15.

Germline V gives CDR1 SGHVS, CDR2 FQNEAQ. V lost 0 bases to trimming and J lost 2 bases, with 10 bases between them. CDR3 length: 15 residues. By 5'RACE template switching, TCR cDNA was produced, with a universal primer site and UMIs added in the process. MiXCR, applied by TCRdb to the 5' RACE reads, yields one record per CDR3 protein. The sample includes some 500,000 distinct CDR3 sequences, roughly 14% seen only once; the top ten take 11% to 15%. This clonotype was seen a few times. Its matching antigen is unknown. This TCR was sampled from a man under 40 who received the YFV17D yellow fever vaccine. This chain connects TRBV7-8 to TRBJ1-2, with D unclear. The sample was PBMCs, taken on the day of the yellow fever booster vaccination. CDR3 loop: CASSLARVRNYGYTF. CDR3 coding DNA: TGTGCCAGCAGCTTAGCGCGTGTCCGAAACTATGGCTACACCTTC.